This T cell receptor beta chain appears in the sequencing data of a study of blood T cell repertoires in COVID-19. Study information: Italy, Spain and the United States were the sources of the convalescent and acute COVID-19 samples. Sample material is recorded as cDNA or gDNA derived from T cells, B-cell-depleted T cells, or PBMCs.

In the authors' methods: Reference gene primer amplification gave estimated nucleated cell counts. Data came from immunoSEQ multiplex PCR; TCRdb stores just in-frame clones and leaves some out. The D gene and trimming were derived from the DNA, and the V and J assignments and clone size from that table. The data hold 300,000 to 400,000 clones, with 80% to 90% observed a single time. Germline lookup yields CDR1 LNHNV and CDR2 YYDKDF (reference sequence). The CDR3 is made up of 17 amino acids. The junction had 10 bases not matched to a gene; V was cut back by 3 bases and J by 2 bases. The chain combines TRBV15 with TRBJ2-1; 7 bases map to TRBD1. The TCR sequence derives from a man between 25 and 39 years old with active or convalescent COVID-19. The sequenced sample consisted of peripheral blood. CDR3 sequence (DNA): TGTGCCACCAGCAGGGGAACAGGGGAATATCCCTACAATGAGCAGTTCTTC. This gives the protein CATSRGTGEYPYNEQFF.